These 3 T cell receptor beta chains share one sample of origin, sequenced in a study of vaccination and CD4 T cells after COVID-19. Their specific antigens are unknown. Treatment of the sample: roughly ten-day PBMC culture with coronavirus spike peptide pools or control peptides (ViraFEST assay). Gathered ahead of the COVID-19 pandemic (2011-2018) were the CD4+ T cells of the unexposed donor. Cultured CD4+ T-cell DNA underwent Oncomine TCR Beta short-read sequencing. TCRdb ran MiXCR on the PCR reads and lists one entry per CDR3 protein. The table includes several thousand distinct CDR3 sequences, around 71% detected once. The sequenced material came from CD4+ T cells from blood, cultured in vitro. All receptors come from a human donor in good health.

V is TRBV10-3 and J is TRBJ1-5; D is possibly TRBD1 (6 bases). This CDR3 has 14 residues. Germline CDR1 ENHRY, CDR2 SYGVKD. Trimming shortened V by 4 bases and J by 0 bases, and 7 bases separated the two germline ends. The CDR3 is CAISVDSSNQPQHF. CDR3 in DNA: TGTGCCATCAGTGTGGACAGTAGCAATCAGCCCCAGCATTTT.

The J gene is TRBJ1-2, the V gene TRBV18; D remains ambiguous. This CDR3 has 12 residues. V was pared by 3 bases and J by 5 bases, with 7 bases between. CDR1 and CDR2 (germline): KGHSH, LQKENI. The CDR3 nucleotides are TGTGCCAGCTCACCCCCGGGGTATGGCTACACCTTC. Protein product: CASSPPGYGYTF.

This clonotype has more than one count but fewer than ten. The DNA for the CDR3 is TGTGCCAGCAGCCGGACTTCCGATCAGCCCCAGCATTTT. Its protein product is CASSRTSDQPQHF. The chain joins TRBV6-1 to TRBJ1-5; no clear D gene. The germline gives CDR1 MNHNS, CDR2 SASEGT. The ends were cut back, 6 bases at V and 5 bases at J, with 11 bases in the middle. CDR3 length: 13 amino acids.